The 27 T cell receptor beta chains reported below all come from one sample, sequenced in a study of shared clonotypes between healthy human individuals. TCRdb keeps only in-frame clones here, not all; method: immunoSEQ multiplex PCR. This table has 650,000 to 750,000 clones, about two thirds appearing once. Sequenced: memory CD4+ T cells sorted from blood. The subset denotes: CD45RA-negative fraction. The source is a woman in her 30s in good health.

V gene TRBV27 combines with J gene TRBJ2-7, with TRBD1 identical over 10 bases. This CDR3 spans 14 amino acids. V lost 6 bases to trimming and J lost 8 bases; unmatched junction nucleotides: 10. The V gene's germline CDR1 is MNHEY and CDR2 SMNVEV (reference sequence). The CDR3 protein is CASRDLGDRGKQYF. CDR3 sequence (DNA): TGTGCCAGCAGGGACCTGGGGGACAGGGGAAAGCAGTACTTC.

The chain uses TRBV27 and TRBJ2-2, with 7 bases aligning to TRBD1. The trim removed 7 bases at V and 1 base at J, leaving 3 bases unmatched. CDR1 and CDR2 from the germline V gene are MNHEY and SMNVEV (reference sequence). CDR3 size: 14 residues. The DNA for the CDR3 is TGTGCCAGCAAGGGACAGATGAACACCGGGGAGCTGTTTTTT. Its translation: CASKGQMNTGELFF.

The CDR3: CASSLTGNTGELFF. Here the CDR3 DNA reads TGTGCCAGCAGCTTAACAGGGAACACCGGGGAGCTGTTTTTT. The rearrangement joins TRBV7-7 to TRBJ2-2; D possibly corresponds to TRBD1 (5 bases). From germline, CDR1 is SSHAT and CDR2 FNYEAQ (reference sequence). The CDR3 extends over 14 amino acids. V dropped 2 bases and J dropped 1 base, with 5 bases sitting between them.

The chain joins TRBV28 to TRBJ1-2; no definite D call. Germline V gene lookup returns CDR1 MDHEN and CDR2 SYDVKM. CDR3 size: 13 residues. Trimming shortened V by 6 bases and J by 5 bases, and 13 bases separated the two germline ends. The chain's CDR3 is CASSLPRSYGYTF. The DNA of the CDR3 is TGTGCCAGCAGCCTACCTCGATCTTATGGCTACACCTTC.

The genes are TRBV7-9 and TRBJ2-1, with 7 bases that match TRBD2. CDR1 and CDR2 from the germline V gene are SEHNR and FQNEAQ (reference sequence). CDR3 size: 14 residues. V dropped 4 bases and J dropped 7; count of bases not matched to a gene: 7. The CDR3 DNA follows: TGTGCCAGCAGCTCTACGGGAGGTCTGAATGAGCAGTTCTTC. Amino acids: CASSSTGGLNEQFF. The full variable domain, in which reference TRBV7-9 and TRBJ2-1 provide the parts outside the CDR3, is DTGVSQNPRHKITKRGQNVTFRCDPISEHNRLYWYRQTLGQGPEFLTYFQNEAQLEKSRLLSDRFSAERPKGSFSTLEIQRTEQGDSAMYLCASSSTGGLNEQFFGPGTRLTVL.

V usage is TRBV7-8 and J usage is TRBJ2-5; D uncertain. The DNA end favors TRBJ2-7, so the J call may be wrong. This CDR3 is built from 12 residues. The germline V gene encodes CDR1 SGHVS and CDR2 FQNEAQ. CDR3 sequence reads: CASVGVTYEQYF. The CDR3 DNA follows: TGTGCCAGCGTAGGCGTTACCTACGAGCAGTACTTC.

The V call is TRBV18, the J call TRBJ2-4; D is perhaps TRBD2 (5 bases). V dropped 3 bases and J dropped 2 bases, with 11 bases sitting between them. Germline assignment: CDR1 KGHSH and CDR2 LQKENI. CDR3 length equals 15 residues. CDR3 coding DNA: TGTGCCAGCTCACCGACCGAGGGTACCAAAAACATTCAGTACTTC. Translated, it gives CASSPTEGTKNIQYF. Variable domain in full (rest from reference TRBV18 and TRBJ2-4): NAGVMQNPRHLVRRRGQEARLRCSPMKGHSHVYWYRQLPEEGLKFMVYLQKENIIDESGMPKERFSAEFPKEGPSILRIQQVVRGDSAAYFCASSPTEGTKNIQYFGAGTRLSVL.

A few counts support this clone. The chain couples TRBV28 to TRBJ1-1; D is unresolved. V was cut by 1 base and J by 3 bases, with 9 bases left in between. Germline CDR1 MDHEN, CDR2 SYDVKM. The CDR3 is 14 amino acids. CDR3 loop: CASSLYGVHTEAFF. CDR3 in DNA: TGTGCCAGCAGTTTATATGGGGTGCACACTGAAGCTTTCTTT.

In regard to this clone: This sample also contains other DNA sequences that code for the same CDR3. The chain uses TRBV5-4 and TRBJ2-5; D is uncertain. The V end was cut by 0 bases, the J end by 2 bases, with 5 bases between. The length of the CDR3 is 13 residues. CDR1 and CDR2 from the germline V gene are SGHNT and YYREEE (reference sequence). The DNA of the CDR3 is TGTGCCAGCAGCTTGGGGGGTCAAGAGACCCAGTACTTC. Protein sequence: CASSLGGQETQYF.

The chain uses TRBV6-6 and TRBJ1-5, with a weak D call TRBD1 (5 bases). V was shortened by 8 bases and J by 1 base, with 12 bases between the two germline ends. CDR3 length equals 14 residues. CDR1 is MNHNY and CDR2 is SVGAGI in the germline V gene (reference sequence). CDR3 nucleotide sequence: TGTGCCAGCCGAGGGGTGGCGAGCAATCAGCCCCAGCATTTT. It yields the protein CASRGVASNQPQHF.

This clone has just a few counts. A read error may be the cause here, since a much bigger clone is one base away. Other DNA sequences in the same sample also yield this CDR3. Here the CDR3 reads CASSPGTAGNTIYF. CDR3 coding DNA: TGCGCCAGCAGCCCAGGGACTGCTGGAAACACCATATATTTT. The chain uses TRBV5-1 and TRBJ1-3, with a possible D match to TRBD1 (5 bases). Germline loops: CDR1 SGHRS, CDR2 YFSETQ. The CDR3 loop spans 14 amino acids. The V and J ends lost 4 bases and 2 bases respectively, with 10 bases between them.

The chain has TRBV5-5 and TRBJ1-2, with D tentatively TRBD1 (5 bases). The CDR3 totals 14 residues. The ends were cut back, 3 bases at V and 11 bases at J, with 20 bases in the middle. Germline CDR1 is SGHKS and CDR2 is YYEKEE (reference sequence). The CDR3 DNA follows: TGTGCCAGCAGCTCACCAGCGGGACCCTACGTTTACACCTTC. Amino acid sequence: CASSSPAGPYVYTF. Full variable domain (rest looked up from reference TRBV5-5 and TRBJ1-2): DAGVTQSPTHLIKTRGQQVTLRCSPISGHKSVSWYQQVLGQGPQFIFQYYEKEERGRGNFPDRFSARQFPNYSSELNVNALLLGDSALYLCASSSPAGPYVYTFGSGTRLTVV.

The genes are TRBV6-1 and TRBJ1-6, with 7 bases matching TRBD1. Germline V CDR1 and CDR2: MNHNS, SASEGT. This CDR3 has 14 residues. J lost 9 bases, V lost 6 bases, and 8 bases had no gene match. CDR3: CASRPRGYGSPLHF. The CDR3 DNA is TGTGCCAGCAGGCCCAGGGGGTACGGTTCACCCCTCCACTTT.

V is TRBV6-4 and J is TRBJ2-3; D gene ambiguous. V lost 0 bases to trimming and J lost 4 bases, with 11 bases between them. CDR3 length: 15 residues. Looked up from germline, CDR1 is MRHNA and CDR2 is SNTAGT. The CDR3 loop is CASSDSGNQSDTQYF. The CDR3 DNA reads TGTGCCAGCAGTGACTCAGGGAACCAATCAGATACGCAGTATTTT.

The rearrangement joins TRBV27 to TRBJ2-3, with 8 bases identical to TRBD2. Per the germline V gene, CDR1 is MNHEY and CDR2 is SMNVEV (reference sequence). The CDR3 consists of 15 residues. V lost 4 bases to trimming and J lost 1 base; unmatched junction nucleotides: 4. DNA for the CDR3: TGTGCCAGCAGTTCACTAGCGGCAGGCACAGATACGCAGTATTTT. This encodes CASSSLAAGTDTQYF.

This clone came up once. The chain links TRBV4-2 to TRBJ1-1; D perhaps matches TRBD1 (5 bases). CDR1 and CDR2 (germline): LGHNA, YNFKEQ. Trimming shortened V by 1 base and J by 1 base, and 10 bases separated the two germline ends. The CDR3 has 15 residues. Written as DNA, the CDR3 is TGTGCCAGCAGCCAAGTGGGTACAGGGAACACTGAAGCTTTCTTT. Encoded protein: CASSQVGTGNTEAFF.

The rearrangement uses TRBV2 and TRBJ1-5; TRBD1 matches at 7 bases. V gave up 5 bases and J gave up 0 bases; unmatched junction bases: 4. The CDR3 is 15 residues long. CDR1 is SNHLY and CDR2 is FYNNEI in the germline V gene. The CDR3, as DNA: TGTGCCAGCAGTTTGGGACAGCTTAGCAATCAGCCCCAGCATTTT. Protein product: CASSLGQLSNQPQHF.

V usage is TRBV27 and J usage is TRBJ2-7; 9 positions agree with TRBD1. The germline gives CDR1 MNHEY, CDR2 SMNVEV (reference sequence). V was pared by 4 bases and J by 3 bases, with 7 bases of the junction left unmatched. The CDR3 is 15 residues long. The chain's CDR3 is CASSSTGTGRYEQYF. The CDR3 bases are TGTGCCAGCAGTTCCACCGGGACAGGGCGCTACGAGCAGTACTTC.

In its sample, this clone was seen a few times. This chain joins TRBV11-3 and TRBJ2-1; D might be TRBD2 (7 bases). Trimming took off 5 bases at V and 1 base at J, with 12 bases between the two ends. The CDR3 sequence is 15 residues long. Germline V gene data show CDR1 as SGHNT and CDR2 as YENEEA. The CDR3 DNA is TGTGCCAGCAGCCGAGAGGGGGGGTCCTACAATGAGCAGTTCTTC. This sequence encodes CASSREGGSYNEQFF.

This sequence joins TRBV28 and TRBJ2-5; weak D call: TRBD2 (6 bases). The CDR3 covers 16 residues. Germline assignment: CDR1 MDHEN and CDR2 SYDVKM. V lost 3 bases to trimming and J lost 3 bases, with 17 bases between them. The CDR3 coding sequence is TGTGCCAGCAGTTTCCCGAAGTCCGGGAGCGAAGAGACCCAGTACTTC. Translated, it gives CASSFPKSGSEETQYF.

The rearrangement joins TRBV7-8 to TRBJ1-5; the match to TRBD1 covers 7 bases. From germline, CDR1 is SGHVS and CDR2 FQNEAQ. V shed 6 bases and J 1 base; nucleotides not matched to a gene: 3. The CDR3 spans 14 residues. In nucleotides, the CDR3 is TGTGCCAGCAGTGACAGGGTGAGCAATCAGCCCCAGCATTTT. As protein: CASSDRVSNQPQHF.

As regards this clone: Other DNA variants within this sample encode the same CDR3. The gene calls are TRBV18 and TRBJ2-3; tentative D call: TRBD1 (5 bases). Trimming took off 3 bases at V and 0 bases at J, with 7 bases between the two ends. Germline assignment: CDR1 KGHSH and CDR2 LQKENI. The CDR3 is made up of 14 amino acids. DNA for the CDR3: TGTGCCAGCTCACCGGGGCGGAGCACAGATACGCAGTATTTT. Protein: CASSPGRSTDTQYF.

The genes are TRBV28 and TRBJ2-5; a weak D match, TRBD2 (5 bases). The CDR3 is 14 amino acids. Germline loops: CDR1 MDHEN, CDR2 SYDVKM. Trimming shortened V by 4 bases and J by 1 base, and 10 bases separated the two germline ends. CDR3 sequence reads: CASSSGVTQETQYF. The CDR3, as DNA: TGTGCCAGCAGTTCCGGGGTCACCCAAGAGACCCAGTACTTC.

Remarks on this clone: Distinct nucleotide sequences in the sample also encode this CDR3. The chain combines TRBV11-2 with TRBJ2-5; D is unclear. CDR1 is SGHAT and CDR2 is FQNNGV in the germline V gene. V was cut by 0 bases and J by 2 bases, with 1 base left in between. CDR3 length: 12 residues. In DNA, the CDR3 is TGTGCCAGCAGCTTAGATCAAGAGACCCAGTACTTC. It codes for CASSLDQETQYF.

V is TRBV28 and J is TRBJ1-5; tentatively, D is TRBD1 (5 bases). This CDR3 spans 10 amino acids. Germline CDR1 reads MDHEN; CDR2 reads SYDVKM. CDR3 in amino acids: CRGINQPQHF. The CDR3 DNA is TGTAGGGGCATCAATCAGCCCCAGCATTTT.

The chain couples TRBV7-2 to TRBJ1-1, with a tentative D call TRBD1 (5 bases). V lost 5 bases to trimming and J lost 6 bases, with 13 bases between them. In germline, CDR1 is SGHTA, CDR2 FQGNSA. CDR3 length: 13 residues. The CDR3 DNA is TGTGCCAGCAGCGTCTCAGGGAGTCCTGAAGCTTTCTTT. Translating it yields CASSVSGSPEAFF. The full variable domain, completed using reference TRBV7-2 and TRBJ1-1, is GAGVSQSPSNKVTEKGKDVELRCDPISGHTALYWYRQSLGQGLEFLIYFQGNSAPDKSGLPSDRFSAERTGGSVSTLTIQRTQQEDSAVYLCASSVSGSPEAFFGQGTRLTVV.

This clone was seen a handful of times. The genes are TRBV7-2 and TRBJ2-5; 7 bases align to TRBD2. Germline lookup yields CDR1 SGHTA and CDR2 FQGNSA. This CDR3 is built from 14 residues. V dropped 10 bases and J dropped 5; count of bases not matched to a gene: 13. In DNA, the CDR3 is TGTGCCACCCAAAGGGGAGGGCGGCAGGAGACCCAGTACTTC. As protein: CATQRGGRQETQYF.